This TCR beta chain is from a study of blood T cells in healthy people across ages. With a J-beta primer mix and a sample-barcoded 5' primer, a second PCR ran about 7 to 12 cycles. Each CDR3 protein gets one entry after TCRdb re-called the 5' RACE reads with MiXCR. The data show about 750,000 distinct CDR3 sequences, with about 53% seen just once and around 40% held by the top ten. This clonotype was detected a few times. V lost 5 bases, J lost 7 bases, and 7 bases stayed unmatched. CDR1 MNHEY and CDR2 SMNVEV come from the germline V gene (reference sequence). The CDR3 covers 15 residues. The source is a man older than 75 in good health. This chain joins TRBV27 and TRBJ2-7; 14 bases are a match to TRBD2. Input material: blood. The CDR3 DNA is TGTGCCAGCAGTAGACTAGCGGGAGGGTACAATGAGCAGTACTTC. It yields the protein CASSRLAGGYNEQYF.